The clone carrying this T cell receptor beta chain was counted a single time. These data belong to a study of blood T cell repertoires in COVID-19. The overall study: Specimens from acute and convalescent COVID-19 originated in the United States, Italy and Spain. PBMCs, B-cell-depleted T cells, or T cells provided the cDNA or gDNA that made up the material.

The CDR3 has 15 amino acids. The V segment lost 0 bases and the J segment 8 bases; nucleotides outside the gene matches: 7. The germline V gene encodes CDR1 LGHNA and CDR2 YSLEER. Produced via immunoSEQ multiplex PCR; TCRdb's table is partial and in-frame only. The sample contains more than 100,000 clones, 90% of which appear only once. This rearrangement joins TRBV4-3 to TRBJ1-2; 9 bases match TRBD1. The clonotype comes from a woman aged 60-75 years with COVID-19, enrolled during active disease. What was sequenced was peripheral blood. The CDR3 spells CASSQDPQGARGYTF. The CDR3 region has the DNA TGCGCCAGCAGCCAAGACCCACAGGGGGCCCGCGGCTACACCTTC.